The 16 T cell receptor beta chains in this list originate from one sample, sequenced in a study of shared clonotypes between healthy human individuals. TCRdb's copy holds only in-frame clones and misses some; the assay was immunoSEQ multiplex PCR. This table holds about 1,500,000 clones, around 95% found once. Sequenced sample: naive CD4+ T cells sorted from blood. Documented subset: CD45RA+ positively selected. The receptors were gathered from a man aged 25-45 years in good health.

The genes are TRBV28 and TRBJ2-7, with D possibly being TRBD2 (6 bases). Trimming pared 1 base from V and 6 bases from J, leaving 16 bases between. CDR3 size: 15 residues. Germline V gene data show CDR1 as MDHEN and CDR2 as SYDVKM. The CDR3 here is CASSLYAGRYGEQYF. Here the CDR3 DNA reads TGTGCCAGCAGTTTATACGCGGGGCGGTACGGCGAGCAGTACTTC.

The V and J genes are TRBV5-6 and TRBJ2-7, with D unresolved. This CDR3 comprises 12 residues. Germline V CDR1 and CDR2: SGHDT, YYEEEE. Trimming removed 2 bases at V and 7 bases at J, with 10 bases between. The CDR3: CASSFRAFEQYF. The CDR3 region has the DNA TGTGCCAGCAGCTTTCGTGCGTTTGAGCAGTACTTC.

This chain joins TRBV27 and TRBJ2-7, with D perhaps matching TRBD2 (6 bases). Between the trimmed V and J ends, which lost 6 bases and 1 base, there was a span of 19 bases. The CDR3 is 16 amino acids. Germline values: CDR1 MNHEY, CDR2 SMNVEV (reference sequence). The CDR3 protein is CASRGISSGVSYEQYF. The CDR3 coding sequence is TGTGCCAGCAGGGGCATAAGTTCGGGAGTGTCCTACGAGCAGTACTTC.

The chain joins TRBV28 to TRBJ1-1; TRBD1 aligns across 9 bases. Germline CDR1 MDHEN, CDR2 SYDVKM. This CDR3 contains 16 residues. Trimming at V came to 6 bases and at J to 1 base, leaving 9 bases not matched to a gene. In DNA, the CDR3 is TGTGCCAGCAGAGGAGCCGGGACAGGGCCGAACACTGAAGCTTTCTTT. It codes for CASRGAGTGPNTEAFF.

On this clone: A much larger clone differs by one base, so this may be a read error. The chain recombines TRBV11-2 with TRBJ2-1; D unclear. The CDR3 sequence is 16 residues long. From germline, CDR1 is SGHAT and CDR2 FQNNGV. CDR3 nucleotide sequence: TGTGCCAGCAGCTTAGTTTACCCGGGTTTCGGCAATGGGCAGTTCTTC. This translates into CASSLVYPGFGNGQFF.

The genes are TRBV6-1 and TRBJ1-1; D perhaps matches TRBD1 (5 bases). V was trimmed by 8 bases and J by 5 bases, leaving 15 bases between them. The CDR3 totals 13 residues. Germline V gene sequence: CDR1 MNHNS, CDR2 SASEGT. CDR3 in amino acids: CASLGGGRTEAFF. The CDR3 nucleotides read TGTGCCAGCCTTGGGGGAGGGCGGACTGAAGCTTTCTTT.

The rearrangement joins TRBV5-6 to TRBJ2-3, with 7 bases lining up with TRBD1. CDR1 is SGHDT and CDR2 is YYEEEE in the germline V gene. There are 16 residues in the CDR3. Germline trimming cut 4 bases from V and 0 bases from J; bases unmatched to any gene: 8. CDR3 loop: CASSNPPGQSTDTQYF. The CDR3 nucleotides are TGTGCCAGCAGCAACCCTCCGGGACAGAGCACAGATACGCAGTATTTT.

The chain carries TRBV10-3 and TRBJ2-2, with D unresolved. The CDR3 runs 13 residues. Between the trimmed V and J ends, which lost 5 bases and 0 bases, there was a span of 4 bases. Looked up from germline, CDR1 is ENHRY and CDR2 is SYGVKD. DNA of the CDR3: TGTGCCATCAGTCCATCGAACACCGGGGAGCTGTTTTTT. Protein sequence: CAISPSNTGELFF.

J is TRBJ2-3 and V is TRBV5-1, with unresolved D. This CDR3 has 14 amino acids. CDR1 is SGHRS and CDR2 is YFSETQ in the germline V gene. Trimming removed 0 bases from V and 4 bases from J, with 9 bases in between. The chain's CDR3 is CASSLELVADTQYF. CDR3 coding DNA: TGCGCCAGCAGCTTGGAATTGGTTGCAGATACGCAGTATTTT. Full variable domain (rest looked up from reference TRBV5-1 and TRBJ2-3): KAGVTQTPRYLIKTRGQQVTLSCSPISGHRSVSWYQQTPGQGLQFLFEYFSETQRNKGNFPGRFSGRQFSNSRSEMNVSTLELGDSALYLCASSLELVADTQYFGPGTRLTVL.

This clone was seen only once. The chain joins TRBV7-9 to TRBJ1-2, with D maybe TRBD1 (5 bases). CDR3 length: 13 residues. CDR1 is SEHNR and CDR2 is FQNEAQ in the germline V gene (reference sequence). V was clipped by 5 bases and J by 2 bases, with 9 bases between them. CDR3 residues: CASSDRQNYGYTF. CDR3 DNA: TGTGCCAGCAGCGACCGACAGAACTATGGCTACACCTTC.

A word on this clone: No conserved phenylalanine or tryptophan ends this CDR3, so it is likely a read error. It is unclear where the CDR3 begins or ends on the DNA, so no DNA is shown, and the CDR3 is as TCRdb lists it. The V call is TRBV7-3, the J call TRBJ2-7; TRBD1, the table's D call, was not compared with the DNA. The CDR3 spans 10 amino acids, including both terminal residues. Germline V gene lookup returns CDR1 SGHTA and CDR2 FQGTGA. This CDR3 is CASRFGTGSP.

V usage is TRBV6-1 and J usage is TRBJ2-1; 10 bases match TRBD1. The CDR3 length is 15 residues. V shed 6 bases, J shed 11 bases, and the junction held 13 bases outside the gene matches. Germline loops: CDR1 MNHNS, CDR2 SASEGT. CDR3 protein: CASRLTGTGARKQFF. The CDR3 nucleotides read TGTGCCAGCAGACTTACCGGGACAGGGGCTAGAAAGCAGTTCTTC.

The chain employs TRBV18 and TRBJ2-7, with D possibly matching TRBD1 (5 bases). Germline loops: CDR1 KGHSH, CDR2 LQKENI. The ends were cut back, 2 bases at V and 1 base at J, with 12 bases in the middle. This CDR3 contains 15 residues. CDR3: CASSPITGPSYEQYF. CDR3 nucleotide sequence: TGTGCCAGCTCACCAATTACAGGTCCTTCCTACGAGCAGTACTTC.

This clone was seen a single time. The CDR3 DNA follows: TGTGCCAGCAGCTTAGGGACAGCGGTTACAACTGAGCAGTTCTTC. Residues: CASSLGTAVTTEQFF. The chain is built from TRBV5-4 and TRBJ2-1; 7 bases are a match to TRBD1. V shed 2 bases, J shed 9 bases, and the junction held 11 bases outside the gene matches. The CDR3 totals 15 residues. CDR1 is SGHNT, CDR2 YYREEE, per germline (reference sequence).

A note on this clone: Additional DNA sequences in this sample encode the identical CDR3. The gene calls are TRBV18 and TRBJ2-7; 10 nucleotides line up with TRBD1. Germline CDR1 reads KGHSH; CDR2 reads LQKENI. The CDR3 runs 14 residues. The junction had 3 bases not matched to a gene; V was cut back by 3 bases and J by 4 bases. CDR3 loop: CASSPGTGAYEQYF. The DNA for the CDR3 is TGTGCCAGCTCACCTGGGACAGGGGCATACGAGCAGTACTTC.

V usage is TRBV5-5 and J usage is TRBJ1-5; no firm D call. Germline V gene data show CDR1 as SGHKS and CDR2 as YYEKEE (reference sequence). The CDR3 spans 15 residues. V was trimmed by 0 bases and J by 4 bases, leaving 11 bases between them. CDR3 protein: CASSLVPFGNQPQHF. In nucleotides, the CDR3 is TGTGCCAGCAGCTTGGTGCCCTTTGGAAATCAGCCCCAGCATTTT.